These 29 T cell receptor beta chains were all obtained from the same sample, sequenced in a study of CD8+CD57+ T cells in acquired aplastic anemia. CDR3 and TCR beta VDJ profiling relied on a genomic DNA template. Via MiXCR, TCRdb re-called the reads, giving one row per CDR3 protein. The repertoire holds under 250,000 distinct CDR3 sequences, with roughly 35% as singletons. What was sequenced was sorted CD4+, CD8+, or CD8+CD57+ T cells (not recorded which) from PBMCs. The receptors derive from a human donor in good health, serving as a control.

This clonotype came up a few times. CDR3 amino acids: CASSQAGTGLMTTYEQYF. DNA for the CDR3: TGTGCCAGCAGCCAAGCGGGGACAGGCTTAATGACTACCTACGAGCAGTACTTC. The chain has TRBV4-2 and TRBJ2-7; 8 nucleotides agree with TRBD1. V shed 1 base, J shed 2 bases, and the junction held 13 bases outside the gene matches. Germline assignment: CDR1 LGHNA and CDR2 YNFKEQ. The CDR3 has 18 amino acids.

Remarks on this clonotype: This could be a read error, since a much larger clone is one nucleotide away. The chain recombines TRBV7-9 with TRBJ1-4, with D possibly matching TRBD1 (5 bases). The CDR3 length is 14 residues. From germline, CDR1 is SEHNR and CDR2 FQNEAQ (reference sequence). The CDR3 sequence is CASSLDRPNGKLFF. DNA for the CDR3: TGTGCCAGCAGCTTAGACAGGCCTAATGGAAAACTGTTTTTT.

With regard to this clonotype: A much larger clone differs from this one at a single base, so this may be a read error. The chain joins TRBV12-3 or TRBV12-4 to TRBJ1-4, with 7 bases that match TRBD1. The CDR3 is made up of 13 amino acids. V gave up 8 bases and J gave up 8 bases; unmatched junction bases: 8. The CDR3 bases are TGTGCCAGCGGTTCATGGACAGGAGAAAAACTGTTTTTT. Its translation is CASGSWTGEKLFF.

With regard to this clonotype: A much larger clone is a single base away; this may be a read error. This CDR3 reads CASSLARRGNYGYTF. The CDR3 nucleotides read TGCGCCAGCAGCCTAGCTCGACGGGGCAACTATGGCTACACCTTC. This rearrangement joins TRBV5-1 to TRBJ1-2; weak D call: TRBD1 (5 bases). Deletions cut 4 bases from V and 2 bases from J, with 15 bases between. CDR1 is SGHRS and CDR2 is YFSETQ in the germline V gene. The CDR3 is 15 residues long.

Ten or more counts support this clonotype. In nucleotides, the CDR3 is TGCAGTGCTAGAGAGTCGGGGGATAACGAGCAGTACTTC. Its protein is CSARESGDNEQYF. The chain employs TRBV20-1 and TRBJ2-7; D might be TRBD2 (6 bases). Germline values: CDR1 DFQATT, CDR2 SNEGSKA (reference sequence). The CDR3 runs 13 residues. V was trimmed by 0 bases and J by 5 bases, leaving 11 bases between them.

The rearrangement joins TRBV15 to TRBJ2-3, with D unresolved. From germline, CDR1 is LNHNV and CDR2 YYDKDF (reference sequence). The CDR3 loop spans 14 amino acids. The V and J ends lost 3 bases and 4 bases respectively, with 11 bases between them. The CDR3 region is CATSSLMFPDTQYF. The CDR3 DNA follows: TGTGCCACCAGCAGCTTAATGTTTCCAGATACGCAGTATTTT. Drawing the rest from reference TRBV15 and TRBJ2-3, the complete variable domain is DAMVIQNPRYQVTQFGKPVTLSCSQTLNHNVMYWYQQKSSQAPKLLFHYYDKDFNNEADTPDNFQSRRPNTSFCFLDIRSPGLGDTAMYLCATSSLMFPDTQYFGPGTRLTVL.

This clonotype was detected ten times or more. The CDR3 DNA follows: TGTGCCAGCAGTGAATTGGAGGATTACAATGAGCAGTTCTTC. It yields the protein CASSELEDYNEQFF. The chain joins TRBV25-1 to TRBJ2-1; D perhaps matches TRBD2 (5 bases). Looked up from germline, CDR1 is MGHDK and CDR2 is SYGVNS. The V and J ends lost 1 base and 4 bases respectively, with 8 bases between them. The CDR3 is made up of 14 amino acids.

This clonotype has a count of ten or more. The chain has TRBV14 and TRBJ1-1; TRBD1 matches at 9 bases. Germline CDR1 is SGHDN and CDR2 is FVKESK. The CDR3 has 13 amino acids. Trimming removed 4 bases from V and 8 bases from J; junction bases left unmatched: 5. As DNA, the CDR3 is TGTGCCAGCAGCCTCCTTGGACAGGGGGAAGCTTTCTTT. Translation: CASSLLGQGEAFF.

The chain links TRBV10-3 to TRBJ2-7, with 11 bases that match TRBD2. The CDR3 has 14 residues. The junction had 1 base not matched to a gene; V was cut back by 0 bases and J by 6 bases. Germline values: CDR1 ENHRY, CDR2 SYGVKD. CDR3 bases: TGTGCCATCAGTGAGTCTCTAGCGGGGGGCGAGCAGTACTTC. Amino acid sequence: CAISESLAGGEQYF.

The gene calls are TRBV11-1 and TRBJ1-3; 11 nucleotides line up with TRBD1. J gave up 4 bases and V 4 bases, and 18 bases lay outside the gene matches. This CDR3 region has 20 residues. Germline V gives CDR1 SGHAT, CDR2 FQDESV (reference sequence). CDR3 nucleotide sequence: TGTGCCAGCAGCTATGGGACGAGGGACAGGGGGAGAAGATTCGGAAACACCATATATTTT. This codes for CASSYGTRDRGRRFGNTIYF.

This clonotype showed up just a few times. The genes are TRBV27 and TRBJ1-2; TRBD1 matches at 7 bases. V gave up 5 bases and J gave up 0 bases; unmatched junction bases: 3. The CDR3 has 14 residues. In germline, CDR1 is MNHEY, CDR2 SMNVEV (reference sequence). DNA for the CDR3: TGTGCCAGCAGTCGGACAGGACCTAACTATGGCTACACCTTC. As protein: CASSRTGPNYGYTF.

The chain has TRBV5-1 and TRBJ2-2, with D hard to call. Trimming pared 0 bases from V and 0 bases from J, leaving 6 bases between. This CDR3 spans 15 amino acids. Germline V CDR1 and CDR2: SGHRS, YFSETQ. CDR3 in DNA: TGCGCCAGCAGCTTGGGAAATTCGAACACCGGGGAGCTGTTTTTT. It specifies CASSLGNSNTGELFF.

This clonotype showed up many times. The V and J genes are TRBV2 and TRBJ1-3; 9 bases agree with TRBD1. The V gene's germline CDR1 is SNHLY and CDR2 FYNNEI. The length of the CDR3 is 17 residues. J lost 1 base, V lost 5 bases, and 9 bases had no gene match. The CDR3 nucleotides are TGTGCCAGCAGTATAGACGGGACAGGGTTTTCTGGAAACACCATATATTTT. It is translated as CASSIDGTGFSGNTIYF.

As regards this clonotype: One junction end disagrees with the germline gene, perhaps due to a read error. The chain links TRBV2 to TRBJ1-2, with 9 nucleotides matching TRBD1. The germline V gene encodes CDR1 SNHLY and CDR2 FYNNEI. The CDR3 runs 16 residues. The CDR3 region has the DNA TGTGCCAGCAGTTCATTACCGGGACAGGGCCCCTATGGCTACGCCTTC. Its translation is CASSSLPGQGPYGYAF.

This clonotype was seen at least ten times. The chain uses TRBV6-5 and TRBJ1-5; unclear D gene. V was cut by 0 bases and J by 3 bases, with 9 bases left in between. Germline CDR1 MNHEY, CDR2 SVGAGI. The CDR3 is made up of 15 amino acids. This CDR3 is CASSYSTPFNQPQHF. For the CDR3, the DNA is TGTGCCAGCAGTTACTCGACTCCGTTCAATCAGCCCCAGCATTTT.

The chain links TRBV2 to TRBJ1-5, with TRBD1 as a possible D gene (6 bases). CDR1 and CDR2 (germline): SNHLY, FYNNEI. The ends were cut back, 7 bases at V and 6 bases at J, with 13 bases in the middle. The CDR3 extends over 13 amino acids. The DNA for the CDR3 is TGTGCCAGCACCCTTTTACAGGGTCAGCCCCAGCATTTT. Translating it yields CASTLLQGQPQHF.

About this clonotype: The junction and the germline gene differ at one end; a read error may be behind it. The chain couples TRBV5-1 to TRBJ1-1; maybe TRBD1 (5 bases). The CDR3 totals 14 residues. Germline V gene sequence: CDR1 SGHRS, CDR2 YFSETQ. The DNA for the CDR3 is TGCGCCAGCAGCTTGGACCGTCCGGACACTGAAGCTCTCTTT. Translated, it gives CASSLDRPDTEALF.

This clonotype was picked up many times. The chain is built from TRBV12-3 or TRBV12-4 and TRBJ1-2; D might be TRBD1 (6 bases). CDR3 size: 11 residues. Trimming stripped 6 bases from V and 6 bases from J, with 8 bases between. The DNA for the CDR3 is TGTGCCAGCAGGTACAGGGATGGCTACACCTTC. Its protein is CASRYRDGYTF.

The V call is TRBV18, the J call TRBJ1-6, with D maybe TRBD1 (5 bases). The CDR3 has 14 residues. The germline gives CDR1 KGHSH, CDR2 LQKENI. V lost 3 bases and J 9 bases, leaving 12 bases between the germline ends. CDR3 loop: CASSPVGTPSPLHF. CDR3 bases: TGTGCCAGCTCACCGGTAGGGACCCCTTCACCCCTCCACTTT. The variable domain in full, completed from reference TRBV18 and TRBJ1-6, reads NAGVMQNPRHLVRRRGQEARLRCSPMKGHSHVYWYRQLPEEGLKFMVYLQKENIIDESGMPKERFSAEFPKEGPSILRIQQVVRGDSAAYFCASSPVGTPSPLHFGNGTRLTVT.

The genes are TRBV10-3 and TRBJ1-6, with a possible D match to TRBD1 (5 bases). Deletions cut 10 bases from V and 6 bases from J, with 13 bases between. The CDR3 has 13 amino acids. The germline CDR1 and CDR2 sequences are ENHRY and SYGVKD. The CDR3 DNA sequence: TGTGCCAGCATTCCTCAGGGTAATTCACCCCTCCACTTT. It translates to CASIPQGNSPLHF.

This chain joins TRBV6-1 and TRBJ2-3, with 7 positions matching TRBD2. J lost 0 bases, V lost 2 bases, and 11 bases had no gene match. CDR3 length: 18 residues. CDR1 and CDR2 from the germline V gene are MNHNS and SASEGT. CDR3 residues: CASSEKAVGGGSTDTQYF. The CDR3 DNA reads as TGTGCCAGCAGTGAAAAGGCGGTGGGCGGGGGAAGCACAGATACGCAGTATTTT.

A few counts support this clonotype. This chain joins TRBV7-2 and TRBJ1-2; TRBD1 is a possible D gene (6 bases). The CDR3 loop spans 15 amino acids. Germline loops: CDR1 SGHTA, CDR2 FQGNSA. V was cut by 4 bases and J by 5 bases, with 17 bases left in between. The CDR3 DNA is TGTGCCAGCAGCTCGACAGGAAGAGATACTTATGGCTACACCTTC. Protein: CASSSTGRDTYGYTF.

This clonotype was seen ten or more times. The V gene is TRBV20-1, the J gene TRBJ1-3, with D unresolved. In germline, CDR1 is DFQATT, CDR2 SNEGSKA (reference sequence). Trimming shortened V by 0 bases and J by 0 bases, and 9 bases separated the two germline ends. The CDR3 is 15 residues long. The CDR3 DNA sequence: TGCAGTGCTAGAGACGGGCACGACTCTGGAAACACCATATATTTT. Its protein product is CSARDGHDSGNTIYF.

The chain combines TRBV19 with TRBJ1-1; no firm D call. V lost 7 bases to trimming and J lost 2 bases, with 14 bases between them. CDR1 is LNHDA, CDR2 SQIVND, per germline (reference sequence). CDR3 length: 14 amino acids. CDR3: CASNLGRGNTEAFF. The CDR3, as DNA: TGTGCCAGTAATCTGGGTCGGGGAAACACTGAAGCTTTCTTT.

This clonotype was found a few times. The chain couples TRBV10-3 to TRBJ2-3; D gene uncertain. Germline CDR1 and CDR2: ENHRY and SYGVKD. The V end was cut by 3 bases, the J end by 2 bases, with 15 bases between. The CDR3 spans 16 residues. The CDR3 DNA is TGTGCCATCAGTGAAGGAACAGTCCTTACCACAGATACGCAGTATTTT. Translation: CAISEGTVLTTDTQYF.

The chain recombines TRBV2 with TRBJ2-5; weak D call: TRBD2 (6 bases). Germline lookup yields CDR1 SNHLY and CDR2 FYNNEI. The V end lost 8 bases, the J end lost 3 bases, and 16 bases lay between the germline ends. The CDR3 consists of 14 residues. Here the CDR3 DNA reads TGTGCCAGCTTAGAATATCGCGGGGAAGAGACCCAGTACTTC. This gives the protein CASLEYRGEETQYF.

There are many counts of this clonotype. The CDR3 reads CASSYTRTSVSYEQYF. CDR3 in DNA: TGTGCCAGCAGTTACACCCGGACTAGCGTCTCCTACGAGCAGTACTTC. This rearrangement joins TRBV6-2 or TRBV6-3 to TRBJ2-7; TRBD2 agrees at 9 bases. The CDR3 consists of 16 residues. The germline V gene has CDR1 MNHEY and CDR2 SVGEGT. V lost 2 bases and J lost 0; bases outside the gene matches: 5.

This clonotype was picked up many times. V usage is TRBV28 and J usage is TRBJ1-5; D remains ambiguous. The CDR3 covers 12 residues. V was trimmed by 7 bases and J by 5 bases, leaving 9 bases between them. Per germline, CDR1 MDHEN and CDR2 SYDVKM. Here the CDR3 reads CASTIRDQPQHF. CDR3 in DNA: TGTGCCAGCACTATCCGGGATCAGCCCCAGCATTTT.

This clonotype was detected a few times. The CDR3 sequence: CSARRAGVFDEQFF. The CDR3 nucleotides are TGCAGTGCTAGAAGGGCGGGAGTTTTCGATGAGCAGTTCTTC. The chain employs TRBV20-1 and TRBJ2-1; the match to TRBD2 covers 7 bases. The germline CDR1 and CDR2 sequences are DFQATT and SNEGSKA (reference sequence). CDR3 length equals 14 residues. After removal of 2 bases from V and 8 bases from J, the junction contained 9 bases not matched to a gene.